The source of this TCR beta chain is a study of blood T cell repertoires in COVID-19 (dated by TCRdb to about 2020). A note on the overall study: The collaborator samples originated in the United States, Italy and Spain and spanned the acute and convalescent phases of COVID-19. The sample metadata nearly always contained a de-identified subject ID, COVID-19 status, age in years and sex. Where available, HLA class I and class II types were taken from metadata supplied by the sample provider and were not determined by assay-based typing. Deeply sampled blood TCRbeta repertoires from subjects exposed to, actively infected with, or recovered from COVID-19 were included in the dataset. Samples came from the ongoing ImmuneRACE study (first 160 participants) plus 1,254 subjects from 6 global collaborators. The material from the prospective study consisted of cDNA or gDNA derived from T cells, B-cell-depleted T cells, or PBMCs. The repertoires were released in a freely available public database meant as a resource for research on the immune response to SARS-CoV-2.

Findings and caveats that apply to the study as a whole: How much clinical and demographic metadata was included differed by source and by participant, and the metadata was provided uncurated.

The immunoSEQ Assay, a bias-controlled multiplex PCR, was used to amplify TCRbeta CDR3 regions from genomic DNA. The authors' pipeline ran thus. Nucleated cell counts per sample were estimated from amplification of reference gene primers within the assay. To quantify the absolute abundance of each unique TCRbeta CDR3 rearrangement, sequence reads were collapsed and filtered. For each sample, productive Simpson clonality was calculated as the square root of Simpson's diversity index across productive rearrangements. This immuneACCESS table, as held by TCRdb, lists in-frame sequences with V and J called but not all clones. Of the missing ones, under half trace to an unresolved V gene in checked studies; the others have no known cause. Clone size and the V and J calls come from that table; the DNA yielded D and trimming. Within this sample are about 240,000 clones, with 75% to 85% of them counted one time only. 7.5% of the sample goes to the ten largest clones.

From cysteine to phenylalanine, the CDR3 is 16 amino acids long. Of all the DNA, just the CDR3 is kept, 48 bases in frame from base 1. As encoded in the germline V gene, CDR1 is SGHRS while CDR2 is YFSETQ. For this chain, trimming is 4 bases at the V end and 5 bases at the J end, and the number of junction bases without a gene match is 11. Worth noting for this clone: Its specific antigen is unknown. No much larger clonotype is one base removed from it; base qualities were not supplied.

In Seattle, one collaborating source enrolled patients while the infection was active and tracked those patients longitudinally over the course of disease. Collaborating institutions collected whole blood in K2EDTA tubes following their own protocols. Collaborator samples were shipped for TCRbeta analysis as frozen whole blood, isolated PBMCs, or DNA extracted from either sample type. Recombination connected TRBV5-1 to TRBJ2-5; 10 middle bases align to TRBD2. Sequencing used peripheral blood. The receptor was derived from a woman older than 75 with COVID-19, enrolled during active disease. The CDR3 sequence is CASSPGALAGEETQYF. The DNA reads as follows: TGCGCCAGCAGCCCTGGTGCGCTAGCGGGAGAGGAGACCCAGTACTTC.